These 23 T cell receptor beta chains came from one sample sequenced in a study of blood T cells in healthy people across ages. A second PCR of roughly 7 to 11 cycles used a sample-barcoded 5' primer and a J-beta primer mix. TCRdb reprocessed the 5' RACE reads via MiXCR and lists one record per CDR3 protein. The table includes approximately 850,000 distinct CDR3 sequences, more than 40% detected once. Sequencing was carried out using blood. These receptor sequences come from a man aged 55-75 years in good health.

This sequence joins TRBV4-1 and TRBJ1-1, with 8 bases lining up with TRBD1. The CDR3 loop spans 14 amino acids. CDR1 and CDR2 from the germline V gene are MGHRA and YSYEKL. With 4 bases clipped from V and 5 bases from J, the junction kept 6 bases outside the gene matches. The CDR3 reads CASSPKTGETEAFF. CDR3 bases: TGCGCCAGCAGCCCCAAGACAGGGGAAACTGAAGCTTTCTTT.

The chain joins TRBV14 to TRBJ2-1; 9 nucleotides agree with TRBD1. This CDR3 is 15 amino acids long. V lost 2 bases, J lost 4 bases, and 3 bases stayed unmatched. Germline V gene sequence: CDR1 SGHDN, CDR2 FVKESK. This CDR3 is CASSQTDRGYNEQFF. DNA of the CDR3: TGTGCCAGCAGCCAAACGGACAGGGGATACAATGAGCAGTTCTTC.

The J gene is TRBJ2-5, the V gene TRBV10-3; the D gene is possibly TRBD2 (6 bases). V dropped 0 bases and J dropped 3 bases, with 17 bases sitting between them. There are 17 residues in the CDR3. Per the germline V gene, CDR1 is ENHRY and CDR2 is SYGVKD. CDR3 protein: CAISESTLLWGEETQYF. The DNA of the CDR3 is TGTGCCATCAGTGAGTCGACGTTACTTTGGGGGGAAGAGACCCAGTACTTC.

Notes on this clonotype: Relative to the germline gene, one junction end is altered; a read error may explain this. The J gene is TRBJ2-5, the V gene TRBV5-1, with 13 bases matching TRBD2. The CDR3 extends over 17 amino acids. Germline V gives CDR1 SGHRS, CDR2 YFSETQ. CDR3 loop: CACSLSSGTSGAKRQYF. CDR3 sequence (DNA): TGCGCCTGCAGCTTGAGCTCCGGGACTAGCGGGGCTAAACGGCAGTACTTC.

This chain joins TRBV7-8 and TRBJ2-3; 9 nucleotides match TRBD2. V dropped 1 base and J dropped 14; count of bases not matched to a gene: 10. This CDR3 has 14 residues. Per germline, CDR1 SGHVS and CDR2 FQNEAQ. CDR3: CASSLVQGGGGAYF. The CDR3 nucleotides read TGTGCCAGCAGCTTAGTGCAAGGCGGGGGGGGGGCGTATTTT.

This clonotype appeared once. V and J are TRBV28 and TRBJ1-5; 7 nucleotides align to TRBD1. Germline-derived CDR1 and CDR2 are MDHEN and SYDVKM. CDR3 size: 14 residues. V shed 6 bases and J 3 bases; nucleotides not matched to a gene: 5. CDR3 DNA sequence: TGTGCCAGCAGACTAACAGGGGACAATCAGCCCCAGCATTTT. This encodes CASRLTGDNQPQHF.

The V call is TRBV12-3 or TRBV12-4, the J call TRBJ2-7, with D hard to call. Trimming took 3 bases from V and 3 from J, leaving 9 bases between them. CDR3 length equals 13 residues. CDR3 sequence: CASSFDTDYEQYF. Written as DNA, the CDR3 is TGTGCCAGCAGTTTTGACACAGACTACGAGCAGTACTTC.

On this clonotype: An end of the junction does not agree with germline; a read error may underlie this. The DNA of the CDR3 is TGTGCCGGCAGCTGGGGACAGAGCTACGAGCAGTACTTC. It codes for CAGSWGQSYEQYF. The genes are TRBV5-5 and TRBJ2-7, with TRBD1 matching over 7 bases. This CDR3 is built from 13 residues. Germline V lookup: CDR1 SGHKS, CDR2 YYEKEE (reference sequence). Full variable domain (missing parts from reference TRBV5-5 and TRBJ2-7): DAGVTQSPTHLIKTRGQQVTLRCSPISGHKSVSWYQQVLGQGPQFIFQYYEKEERGRGNFPDRFSARQFPNYSSELNVNALLLGDSALYLCAGSWGQSYEQYFGPGTRLTVT.

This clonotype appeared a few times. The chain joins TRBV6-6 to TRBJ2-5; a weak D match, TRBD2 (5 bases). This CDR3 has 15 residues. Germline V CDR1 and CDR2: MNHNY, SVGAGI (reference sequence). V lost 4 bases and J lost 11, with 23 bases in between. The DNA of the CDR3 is TGTGCCAGCAGTTCTCGATCCTTAGGACTCCCGGCGCAGTACTTC. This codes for CASSSRSLGLPAQYF.

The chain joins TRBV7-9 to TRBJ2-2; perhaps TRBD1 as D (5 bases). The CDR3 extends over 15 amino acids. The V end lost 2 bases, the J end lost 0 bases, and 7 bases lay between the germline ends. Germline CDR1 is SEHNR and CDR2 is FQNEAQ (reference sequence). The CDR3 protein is CASSLTGSNTGELFF. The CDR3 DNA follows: TGTGCCAGCAGCTTAACAGGATCGAACACCGGGGAGCTGTTTTTT.

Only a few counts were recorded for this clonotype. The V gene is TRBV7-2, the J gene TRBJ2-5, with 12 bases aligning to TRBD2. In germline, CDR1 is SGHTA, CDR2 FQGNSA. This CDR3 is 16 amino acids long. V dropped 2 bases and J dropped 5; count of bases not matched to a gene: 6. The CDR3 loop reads CASSLTTSGGWETQYF. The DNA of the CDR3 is TGTGCCAGCAGCTTAACGACTAGCGGGGGCTGGGAGACCCAGTACTTC. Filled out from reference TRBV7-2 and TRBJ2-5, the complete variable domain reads GAGVSQSPSNKVTEKGKDVELRCDPISGHTALYWYRQSLGQGLEFLIYFQGNSAPDKSGLPSDRFSAERTGGSVSTLTIQRTQQEDSAVYLCASSLTTSGGWETQYFGPGTRLLVL.

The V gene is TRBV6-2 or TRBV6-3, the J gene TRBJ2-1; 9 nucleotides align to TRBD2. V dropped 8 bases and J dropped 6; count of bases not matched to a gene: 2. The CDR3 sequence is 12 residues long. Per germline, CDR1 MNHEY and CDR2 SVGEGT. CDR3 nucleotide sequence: TGTGCCAGCGGGCGGGGGGGCAATGAGCAGTTCTTC. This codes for CASGRGGNEQFF.

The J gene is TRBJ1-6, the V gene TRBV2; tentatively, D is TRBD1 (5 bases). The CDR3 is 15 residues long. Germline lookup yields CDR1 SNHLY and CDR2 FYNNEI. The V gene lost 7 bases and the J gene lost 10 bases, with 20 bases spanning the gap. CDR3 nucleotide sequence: TGTGCCAGCATTTTCGACAGACAGACCCACTCACCCCTCCACTTT. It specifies CASIFDRQTHSPLHF. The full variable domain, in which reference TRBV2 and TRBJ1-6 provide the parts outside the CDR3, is EPEVTQTPSHQVTQMGQEVILRCVPISNHLYFYWYRQILGQKVEFLVSFYNNEISEKSEIFDDQFSVERPDGSNFTLKIRSTKLEDSAMYFCASIFDRQTHSPLHFGNGTRLTVT.

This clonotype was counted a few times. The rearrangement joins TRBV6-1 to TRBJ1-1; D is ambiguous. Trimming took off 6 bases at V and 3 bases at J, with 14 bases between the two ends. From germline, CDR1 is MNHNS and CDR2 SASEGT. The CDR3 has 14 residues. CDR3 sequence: CASRKLEWDTEAFF. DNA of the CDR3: TGTGCCAGCAGAAAACTCGAATGGGACACTGAAGCTTTCTTT.

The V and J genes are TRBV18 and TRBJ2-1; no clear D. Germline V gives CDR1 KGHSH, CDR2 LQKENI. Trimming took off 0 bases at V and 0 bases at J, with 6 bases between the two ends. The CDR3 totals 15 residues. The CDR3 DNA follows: TGTGCCAGCTCACCACCGAGTGGCTCCTACAATGAGCAGTTCTTC. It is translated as CASSPPSGSYNEQFF.

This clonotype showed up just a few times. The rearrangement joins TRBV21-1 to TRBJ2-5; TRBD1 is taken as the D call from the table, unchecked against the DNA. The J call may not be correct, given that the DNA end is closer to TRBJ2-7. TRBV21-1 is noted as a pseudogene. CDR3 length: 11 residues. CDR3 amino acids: CASSGRPEQYF. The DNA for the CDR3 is TGTGCCAGCAGCGGACGTCCCGAGCAGTACTTC.

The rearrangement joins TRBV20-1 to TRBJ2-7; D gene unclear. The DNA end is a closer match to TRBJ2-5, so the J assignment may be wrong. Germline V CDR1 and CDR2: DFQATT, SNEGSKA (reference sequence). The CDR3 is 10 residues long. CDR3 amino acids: CSAGTETQYF. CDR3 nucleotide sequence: TGCAGTGCTGGTACGGAGACCCAGTACTTC.

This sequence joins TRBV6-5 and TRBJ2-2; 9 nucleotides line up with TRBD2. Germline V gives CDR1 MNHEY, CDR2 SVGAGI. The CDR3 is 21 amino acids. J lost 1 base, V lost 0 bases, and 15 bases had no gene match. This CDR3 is CASSYSSYSGGESLNTGELFF. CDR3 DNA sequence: TGTGCCAGCAGTTACTCGTCCTATAGCGGGGGCGAAAGTCTGAACACCGGGGAGCTGTTTTTT.

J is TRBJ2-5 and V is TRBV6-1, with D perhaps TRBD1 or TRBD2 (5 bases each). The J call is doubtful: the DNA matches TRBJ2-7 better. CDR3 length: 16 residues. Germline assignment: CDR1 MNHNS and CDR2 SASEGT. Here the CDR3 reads CASSKPRSGASDEQYF. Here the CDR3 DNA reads TGTGCCAGCAGTAAACCCAGGTCCGGGGCGTCGGACGAGCAGTACTTC.

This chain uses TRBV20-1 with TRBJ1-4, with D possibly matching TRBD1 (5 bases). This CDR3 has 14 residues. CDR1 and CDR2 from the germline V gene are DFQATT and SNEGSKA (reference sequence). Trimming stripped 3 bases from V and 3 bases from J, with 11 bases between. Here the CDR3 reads CSASGTAPNEKLFF. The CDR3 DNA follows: TGCAGTGCTAGCGGGACGGCCCCTAATGAAAAACTGTTTTTT.

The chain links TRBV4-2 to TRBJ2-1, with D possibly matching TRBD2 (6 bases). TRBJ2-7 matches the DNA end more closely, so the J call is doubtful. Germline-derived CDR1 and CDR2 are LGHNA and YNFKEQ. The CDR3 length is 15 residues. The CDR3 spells CASSQSGLTYNEQYF. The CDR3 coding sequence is TGTGCCAGCAGCCAAAGCGGACTAACATACAATGAGCAGTACTTC.

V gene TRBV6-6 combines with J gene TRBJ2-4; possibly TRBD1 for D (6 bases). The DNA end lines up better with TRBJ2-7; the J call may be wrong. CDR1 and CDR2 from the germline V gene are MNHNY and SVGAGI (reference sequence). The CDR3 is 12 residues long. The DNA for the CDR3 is TGTGCCTCCCGGACAGTTACCTACGAGCAGTACTTC. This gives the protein CASRTVTYEQYF.

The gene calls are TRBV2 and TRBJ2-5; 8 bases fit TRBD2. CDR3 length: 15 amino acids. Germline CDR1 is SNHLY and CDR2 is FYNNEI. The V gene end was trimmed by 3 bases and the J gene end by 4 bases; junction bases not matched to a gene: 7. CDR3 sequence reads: CASSDKRGRGETQYF. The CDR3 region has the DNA TGTGCCAGCAGTGACAAGCGGGGGCGAGGAGAGACCCAGTACTTC.